This T cell receptor (beta chain) was retrieved from a study of T cells in Graves' hyperthyroidism and ophthalmopathy. Study findings and constraints: Expanded thyroid clonotypes (above 0.001) were mostly also found in blood.

The PBMCs were sourced from fresh peripheral blood (about 9.7 ml). Template material for amplifying TCR beta CDR3 regions consisted of RNA transcripts. Using the HTBI primer set, a first-round RT-PCR was run on the TCR CDR3. TCRdb reanalysed the multiplex PCR reads using MiXCR and keeps one entry per CDR3 protein. In the table there are under 550,000 distinct CDR3 sequences, approximately 14% of which are singletons. Germline V CDR1 and CDR2: KGHSH, LQKENI. CDR3 length equals 13 residues. V lost 1 base, J lost 5 bases, and 9 bases lay in between. This clonotype was counted many times. Its specificity is not known.

This TCR derives from a woman younger than 30 with Graves' hyperthyroidism. Sample: blood. The V and J genes are TRBV18 and TRBJ2-7; D is undetermined. As DNA, the CDR3 is TGTGCCAGCTCACCACAAACGGCCCACGAGCAGTACTTC. It yields the protein CASSPQTAHEQYF.